This TCR beta chain stems from a study of blood T cells in healthy people across ages. On the study more broadly: Per every two T cells, about one barcoded beta molecule was captured by template switching. Whole-study results and caveats: CMV status of donors was not determined, possibly confounding expanded clonotype changes.

This clonotype occurred a few times. Its target is unknown. The use of a sample-barcoded 5' primer and a J-beta primer mix characterized a second PCR of roughly 6 to 12 cycles. A template-switch adaptor that had 12 random nucleotides put a tag on each cDNA molecule. Every sample gave at least 3 million paired-end reads containing CDR3. One entry per CDR3 protein results from TCRdb running MiXCR on the 5' RACE reads. The sample comprises roughly 800,000 distinct CDR3 sequences, roughly 64% of which are singletons, and approximately 20% rests with the top ten. The CDR3 has 15 amino acids. The ends lost 0 bases at V and 5 bases at J; junction bases unmatched: 8. Germline lookup yields CDR1 DFQATT and CDR2 SNEGSKA (reference sequence).

The chain links TRBV20-1 to TRBJ2-5, with 8 bases aligning to TRBD1. This TCR was sampled from a man under 40 in good health. Material: blood. The CDR3 sequence: CSARDMTGAGETQYF. The CDR3 DNA is TGCAGTGCTAGAGACATGACAGGGGCTGGGGAGACCCAGTACTTC.